Only one count was recorded for the clone carrying this T cell receptor beta chain. Germline CDR1 reads MDHEN; CDR2 reads SYDVKM. V lost 3 bases, J lost 8 bases, and 9 bases stayed unmatched. This CDR3 spans 15 amino acids. Some clones are missing from TCRdb's copy, which holds only in-frame ones; the method was immunoSEQ multiplex PCR. Of 350,000 to 400,000 clones listed, roughly 90% were seen once; the top ten hold 6.5% to 7%. The entry originates in a study of blood T cell repertoires in COVID-19. Source material: peripheral blood. This TCR derives from a man younger than 35 with active or convalescent COVID-19. V and J are TRBV28 and TRBJ1-2; 10 bases are shared with TRBD1. CDR3 protein: CASSFADRGRVGYTF. DNA for the CDR3: TGTGCCAGCAGTTTCGCCGACAGGGGGCGCGTCGGCTACACCTTC.